This T cell receptor beta chain was identified in a study of T cell responses to AZD1222 COVID-19 vaccine. Study-level results: Vaccine-associated CD4 TCRs ranged over spike, dominating at 160-218 and 743-854. Donors, mostly white British, included more females; clonal diversity was possibly underestimated. Repertoires were obtained only post-peak T cell response.

Worth noting for this clone: As yet, its antigen is unknown.

Sequencing used immunoSEQ multiplex PCR; TCRdb keeps in-frame clones, though not all of them. The data contain 78,000 or so clones, approximately 89% of them seen just once; the ten biggest clones take up 20%. The material sequenced was peripheral blood, taken on day 0 of AZD1222 vaccination. The sequence came from an adult in good health.

CDR3 bases: TGCGCCAGCAGATCCGATTCTACCGGGGAGCTGTTTTTT. Translated: CASRSDSTGELFF. V gene TRBV5-1 combines with J gene TRBJ2-2; unclear D gene. Trimming shortened V by 5 bases and J by 5 bases, and 10 bases separated the two germline ends. Germline CDR1 and CDR2: SGHRS and YFSETQ. This CDR3 is built from 13 residues.